This TCR beta chain originates from a study of blood T cell repertoires in COVID-19 (dated by TCRdb to the early 2020s). As for the study more broadly: Samples covering the acute and convalescent phases of COVID-19 were provided by collaborators in the United States, Italy and Spain. The material from the prospective study consisted of cDNA or gDNA derived from T cells, B-cell-depleted T cells, or PBMCs. The dataset comprised deeply sampled blood TCRbeta repertoires from subjects exposed to, actively infected with, or recovered from COVID-19. The repertoires were made available in a free public database intended to serve as a resource for research on the immune response to SARS-CoV-2. Samples came from the ongoing ImmuneRACE study (first 160 participants) plus 1,254 subjects from 6 global collaborators. A de-identified subject ID, COVID-19 status, age in years and sex were almost always included in the sample metadata. Where available, HLA class I and class II types were obtained from metadata supplied by the sample provider rather than from assay-based typing. General findings and caveats noted by the study authors: The amount of clinical and demographic metadata varied by source and participant and was provided uncurated.

The collaborating institutions used their own protocols to collect whole blood in K2EDTA tubes. For TCRbeta analysis, collaborator samples were shipped as frozen whole blood, as isolated PBMCs, or as DNA extracted from either sample type. V is reduced by 0 bases and J by 3 bases, leaving a spacing of 8 bases between them. The germline V gene encodes CDR1 GTSNPN and CDR2 SVGIG (reference sequence). The CDR3 numbers 13 residues from cysteine through phenylalanine. Only CDR3 DNA is held: 39 bases, read in frame from base 1. As regards this clone: Its antigen specificity is not known. No per-base quality is available; no much larger clone lies one base away.

TCRbeta CDR3 regions were amplified from genomic DNA by means of the immunoSEQ Assay, a bias-controlled multiplex PCR. As for how the authors treated the data: Nucleated cell counts per sample were estimated from amplification of reference gene primers within the assay. To quantify the absolute abundance of each unique TCRbeta CDR3 rearrangement, sequence reads were collapsed and filtered. For each sample, productive Simpson clonality was calculated as the square root of Simpson's diversity index across productive rearrangements. In its TCRdb copy, this immuneACCESS table keeps in-frame sequences only and misses some clones. Where compared with another copy, unresolved V genes explain less than half of these, and the others have no known cause. That table gives V, J and clone size, and the DNA gave D and trimming. The sample table lists around 86,000 clones, about four fifths of them with a count of one. Together, the top ten hold roughly 12% of the sample.

The sample comprised peripheral blood. This TCR was sampled from a human donor in a cohort sampled during active COVID-19. The V and J segments used are TRBV30 and TRBJ1-2, with the D gene not clear enough to name. The DNA reads as follows: TGTGCCTGGAGTGTACGGAGGGACTATGGCTACACCTTC. This gives the protein CAWSVRRDYGYTF.